This passage covers 10 T cell receptor beta chains from one sample sequenced in a study of T cell responses to AZD1222 COVID-19 vaccine. Sequencing was performed with immunoSEQ multiplex PCR; in TCRdb, only in-frame clones are kept and a portion is missing. The sample has about 200,000 clones; over 85% are singletons. The specimen was peripheral blood, collected 28 days after the second AZD1222 dose. The receptors derive from an adult who received the AZD1222 COVID-19 vaccine.

The rearrangement joins TRBV10-1 to TRBJ1-2; D is perhaps TRBD1 (5 bases). The CDR3 covers 13 residues. CDR1 is WNHNN and CDR2 is SYGVQD in the germline V gene (reference sequence). Trimming shortened V by 3 bases and J by 3 bases, and 8 bases separated the two germline ends. This CDR3 is CASSDGTHYGYTF. The CDR3 DNA follows: TGCGCCAGCAGTGATGGGACTCACTATGGCTACACCTTC.

The chain couples TRBV7-9 to TRBJ1-5; possible D gene TRBD1, 6 bases. Germline CDR1 reads SEHNR; CDR2 reads FQNEAQ (reference sequence). V was pared by 1 base and J by 8 bases, with 18 bases between. CDR3 length: 16 amino acids. This CDR3 is CASSLVDGASGEPQHF. DNA for the CDR3: TGTGCCAGCAGCTTAGTGGATGGGGCGTCAGGGGAGCCCCAGCATTTT.

The chain has TRBV5-1 and TRBJ2-7; D is unresolved. Germline V gene data show CDR1 as SGHRS and CDR2 as YFSETQ. V shed 3 bases and J shed 3 bases, with 16 bases lying between them. The CDR3 sequence is 15 residues long. The CDR3 nucleotides read TGCGCCAGCAGCTGGGGTCTCGGGTGGGACTACGAGCAGTACTTC. Protein product: CASSWGLGWDYEQYF.

On this clone itself: The same CDR3 can be traced to other DNA sequences in this sample. The chain joins TRBV6-1 to TRBJ2-7; D gene unclear. The CDR3 extends over 11 amino acids. The germline gives CDR1 MNHNS, CDR2 SASEGT. Trimming shortened V by 2 bases and J by 4 bases, and 3 bases separated the two germline ends. The CDR3 bases are TGTGCCAGCAGTGAAAGGTACGAGCAGTACTTC. Translating gives CASSERYEQYF.

This clone has just one count. J is TRBJ1-4 and V is TRBV5-1; D is perhaps TRBD1 (5 bases). From germline, CDR1 is SGHRS and CDR2 YFSETQ. This CDR3 region has 14 residues. V was trimmed by 4 bases and J by 7 bases, leaving 14 bases between them. CDR3 sequence reads: CASSTAGAGEKLFF. The DNA for the CDR3 is TGCGCCAGCAGCACCGCCGGGGCGGGTGAAAAACTGTTTTTT.

This rearrangement joins TRBV20-1 to TRBJ1-1; D remains ambiguous. Trimming took 3 bases from V and 8 from J, leaving 10 bases between them. The germline gives CDR1 DFQATT, CDR2 SNEGSKA (reference sequence). The length of the CDR3 is 11 residues. The DNA for the CDR3 is TGCAGTGCTAGTTATGGCCTAGAAGCTTTCTTT. This encodes CSASYGLEAFF.

The chain joins TRBV5-1 to TRBJ2-1; 9 nucleotides line up with TRBD2. With V trimmed by 1 base and J by 6 bases, 11 bases remained unmatched. This CDR3 contains 17 residues. Germline-derived CDR1 and CDR2 are SGHRS and YFSETQ. The CDR3 DNA reads TGCGCCAGCAGCTTGTCTCAGCGGGGGGCCCCTCGCAATGAGCAGTTCTTC. Protein sequence: CASSLSQRGAPRNEQFF.

The rearrangement joins TRBV18 to TRBJ2-1; D is uncertain. Trimming left V 5 bases short and J 0 bases short, with 14 bases between. The CDR3 is 16 residues long. From germline, CDR1 is KGHSH and CDR2 LQKENI. CDR3 nucleotides: TGTGCCAGCTCAGCTGATGGAGAGAACTCCTACAATGAGCAGTTCTTC. Its protein is CASSADGENSYNEQFF.

This clone is a singleton in its sample. This chain joins TRBV15 and TRBJ1-5, with a tentative D call TRBD1 (5 bases). The ends were cut back, 0 bases at V and 5 bases at J, with 20 bases in the middle. The CDR3 length is 18 residues. Per the germline V gene, CDR1 is LNHNV and CDR2 is YYDKDF (reference sequence). The CDR3 is CATSRDQWQGEIYQPQHF. The CDR3 DNA sequence: TGTGCCACCAGCAGAGATCAGTGGCAGGGTGAAATCTATCAGCCCCAGCATTTT.

A word on this clone: This specimen includes other DNA sequences encoding the same CDR3. CDR3 DNA: TGTGCCAGCAGTTACGGGACCCCGAACACTGAAGCTTTCTTT. Translated, it gives CASSYGTPNTEAFF. This chain links TRBV6-5 with TRBJ1-1; maybe TRBD1 (5 bases). The CDR3 loop spans 14 amino acids. V was pared by 2 bases and J by 1 base, with 8 bases between. Germline CDR1 reads MNHEY; CDR2 reads SVGAGI.